Listed below are T cell receptor beta chains from one sample, sequenced in a study of quantifying T cell responses using KT2 cells. TCRdb analysed the UMI-ligation and nested PCR reads with MiXCR anew, one entry per CDR3 protein. The top ten hold more than 9.5% of the sample, which has some 34,000 distinct CDR3 sequences, 10% seen once. Sequencing input: PBMCs spiked with cells of the T cell clone KT2. These receptors came from a human donor. CDR3s include the opening cysteine and the closing phenylalanine or tryptophan. The D gene is left open where the match is weak. Clone size, where shown, is once, few, many, or a class for clones that have expanded.

len: 14
abundance: few
v_gene: TRBV7-2
d_gene: NA
j_gene: TRBJ1-4
CDR3nt: TGTGCCAGCAGCTCGGACAGCTTTAATGAAAAACTGTTTTTT
CDR3aa: CASSSDSFNEKLFF

len: 15
abundance: NA
v_gene: TRBV15
d_gene: NA
j_gene: TRBJ2-7
CDR3nt: TGTGCCACCAGCAGAGATCGGGAAGGGCAGGGTGAGCAGTACTTC
CDR3aa: CATSRDREGQGEQYF

len: 17
abundance: NA
v_gene: TRBV6-5
d_gene: NA
j_gene: TRBJ1-1
CDR3nt: TGTGCCAGCAAACCACCCTCTCGGGGGGGCTGGAACACTGAAGCTTTCTTT
CDR3aa: CASKPPSRGGWNTEAFF

len: 16
abundance: few
v_gene: TRBV14
d_gene: NA
j_gene: TRBJ2-7
CDR3nt: TGTGCCAGCAGCCAAGGGCTAGGGGACATTACCTACGAGCAGTACTTC
CDR3aa: CASSQGLGDITYEQYF

len: 19
abundance: NA
v_gene: TRBV5-4
d_gene: NA
j_gene: TRBJ1-5
CDR3nt: TGTGCCAGCAGCATCAAAAGACGGGGGGCGGGAGTGTACGGTCAGCCCCAGCATTTT
CDR3aa: CASSIKRRGAGVYGQPQHF

len: 13
abundance: few
v_gene: TRBV7-6
d_gene: NA
j_gene: TRBJ2-5
CDR3nt: TGTGCCAGCAGCTTAACAGCAGGGGAGACCCAGTACTTC
CDR3aa: CASSLTAGETQYF

len: 16
abundance: few
v_gene: TRBV6-6
d_gene: NA
j_gene: TRBJ1-1
CDR3nt: TGTGCCAGCAGTTACCGCCGGGGCCCTGAGGGCACTGAAGCTTTCTTT
CDR3aa: CASSYRRGPEGTEAFF

len: 13
abundance: few
v_gene: TRBV20-1
d_gene: NA
j_gene: TRBJ1-1
CDR3nt: TGCAGTGCTAGTGACAGGTCCTCCACTGAAGCTTTCTTT
CDR3aa: CSASDRSSTEAFF

len: 14
abundance: NA
v_gene: TRBV12-3/TRBV12-4
d_gene: NA
j_gene: TRBJ1-1
CDR3nt: TGTGCCAGCAGTTTAGCGGGACGGAAACCCGAAGCTTTCTTT
CDR3aa: CASSLAGRKPEAFF

len: 16
abundance: few
v_gene: TRBV24-1
d_gene: TRBD2
j_gene: TRBJ2-3
CDR3nt: TGTGCCACCAGTGGTTCTAGCGGGGTGCCCAGAGATACGCAGTATTTT
CDR3aa: CATSGSSGVPRDTQYF

len: 17
abundance: NA
v_gene: TRBV6-6
d_gene: NA
j_gene: TRBJ1-3
CDR3nt: TGTGCCAGCAGTTACTCGTTAGGGCCAACCTCTGGAAACACCATATATTTT
CDR3aa: CASSYSLGPTSGNTIYF

len: 15
abundance: NA
v_gene: TRBV7-9
d_gene: NA
j_gene: TRBJ2-7
CDR3nt: TGTGCCAGCAGTAGCCGACAGGCGGGGAAGTACGAGCAGTACTTC
CDR3aa: CASSSRQAGKYEQYF

len: 15
abundance: few
v_gene: TRBV5-6
d_gene: NA
j_gene: TRBJ1-1
CDR3nt: TGTGCCAGCAGCTTTGTGGGGACCGGGGACACTGAAGCTTTCTTT
CDR3aa: CASSFVGTGDTEAFF

len: 14
abundance: many
v_gene: TRBV3-1
d_gene: NA
j_gene: TRBJ2-7
CDR3nt: TGTGCCAGCAGCATGACGGGACGGAGCTACGAGCAGTACTTC
CDR3aa: CASSMTGRSYEQYF

len: 16
abundance: many
v_gene: TRBV6-5
d_gene: NA
j_gene: TRBJ1-6
CDR3nt: TGTGCCAGCAGTTACGCCAAGACAGCTTGGAACTCACCCCTCCACTTT
CDR3aa: CASSYAKTAWNSPLHF

len: 17
abundance: NA
v_gene: TRBV27
d_gene: NA
j_gene: TRBJ1-1
CDR3nt: TGTGCCAGCAGTTACCGGACAGTTCGATCGATGAACACTGAAGCTTTCTTT
CDR3aa: CASSYRTVRSMNTEAFF

len: 15
abundance: once
v_gene: TRBV6-1
d_gene: NA
j_gene: TRBJ2-3
CDR3nt: TGTGCCAGCAGTGTTGCCCCCGGGGTGGCAGATACGCAGTATTTT
CDR3aa: CASSVAPGVADTQYF

len: 14
abundance: many
v_gene: TRBV5-1
d_gene: NA
j_gene: TRBJ1-2
CDR3nt: TGCGCCAGCAGCTTGAACAGGCCGAACTATGGCTACACCTTC
CDR3aa: CASSLNRPNYGYTF

len: 14
abundance: NA
v_gene: TRBV6-5
d_gene: NA
j_gene: TRBJ1-1
CDR3nt: TGTGCCAGCAGTTACTCGATGAAGTACACTGAAGCTTTCTTT
CDR3aa: CASSYSMKYTEAFF

len: 17
abundance: NA
v_gene: TRBV2
d_gene: TRBD2
j_gene: TRBJ2-4
CDR3nt: TGTGCCAGCAGCTATAGACTAGCGGGACTAGCCAAAAACATTCAGTACTTC
CDR3aa: CASSYRLAGLAKNIQYF

len: 10
abundance: NA
v_gene: TRBV29-1
d_gene: NA
j_gene: TRBJ1-1
CDR3nt: TGCAGCGTTCAGGACGCTGAAGCTTTCTTT
CDR3aa: CSVQDAEAFF

len: 12
abundance: NA
v_gene: TRBV29-1
d_gene: NA
j_gene: TRBJ2-7
CDR3nt: TGCAGCGTTGTCCCGACACAAGACGAGCAGTACTTC
CDR3aa: CSVVPTQDEQYF